One and the same sample provided the 3 T cell receptor beta chains below, sequenced in a study of cytomegalovirus exposure and HLA in healthy donors. The PCR used 60 Vbeta and 13 Jbeta primers. Assay used: immunoSEQ multiplex PCR; TCRdb lists only in-frame clones, some missing. The repertoire holds under 200,000 clones, approximately 77% seen once, with approximately 7% in the top ten. The sequenced material came from PBMCs. The origin of the receptors is a male donor in good health and CMV-seropositive.

This chain connects TRBV6-1 to TRBJ1-1; a possible D gene is TRBD1 (6 bases). The CDR3 sequence is 15 residues long. Germline V CDR1 and CDR2: MNHNS, SASEGT. V was cut by 2 bases and J by 4 bases, with 14 bases left in between. CDR3 loop: CASSENRLGGTEAFF. CDR3 nucleotide sequence: TGTGCCAGCAGTGAAAATAGGTTAGGGGGCACTGAAGCTTTCTTT.

The chain couples TRBV19 to TRBJ2-4, with TRBD2 identical over 8 bases. This CDR3 has 14 amino acids. Germline V gene sequence: CDR1 LNHDA, CDR2 SQIVND (reference sequence). Unmatched junction bases numbered 11, after V lost 8 bases and J lost 8 bases. The CDR3 sequence: CASRAGPGGDIQYF. The CDR3 DNA is TGTGCCAGTCGTGCCGGTCCCGGGGGGGACATTCAGTACTTC.

The chain joins TRBV7-2 to TRBJ2-7, with TRBD1 identical over 8 bases. Germline V gives CDR1 SGHTA, CDR2 FQGNSA. J was trimmed by 3 bases and V by 4 bases; bases with no gene match: 14. This CDR3 has 17 amino acids. CDR3 bases: TGTGCCAGCAGCTGTCCGGGACAGGTGTCGCATTTCTACGAGCAGTACTTC. It is translated as CASSCPGQVSHFYEQYF.